This T cell receptor (beta chain) originates from a study of PD-L1 blockade in urothelial cancer. The wider study: After treatment start, blood was analyzed at 3 weeks (second dose) and at 6 weeks.

The data were produced by immunoSEQ multiplex PCR, yet TCRdb's version contains in-frame clones alone and is incomplete. The sample carries 80,000 to 95,000 clones, approximately 87% recorded once. Time point described: peripheral blood 6 weeks after treatment start. Germline loops: CDR1 MDHEN, CDR2 SYDVKM. The V end was cut by 3 bases, the J end by 4 bases, with 6 bases between. CDR3 size: 12 residues. This clone was detected once. The sequences come from PBMCs, collected around atezolizumab (anti-PD-L1) treatment. This clonotype was obtained from a man aged 65 to 85 with urothelial cancer. The chain carries TRBV28 and TRBJ1-2, with D uncertain. The CDR3 spells CASSFSLYGYTF. CDR3 in DNA: TGTGCCAGCAGTTTTTCCCTCTATGGCTACACCTTC.